This TCR beta chain stems from a study of CD8+ T cells in alopecia areata. Study overall: A regimen of oral tofacitinib, 5 to 10 mg twice daily, was given to treated patients.

Concerning this clone itself: No antigen is known for it.

Investigators isolated RNA and reverse transcribed it into cDNA to act as the sequencing template. Assay: immunoSEQ multiplex PCR; the TCRdb copy retains only in-frame clones and omits some. The sample has around 270,000 clones, nearly 60% seen once. The treatment denotes: oral pan-JAK inhibitor, 5-10 mg twice daily. The study team obtained lesional scalp punch biopsies and peripheral blood from alopecia areata patients. Germline CDR1 SGHTA, CDR2 FQGNSA. The CDR3 totals 14 residues. Deletions cut 3 bases from V and 3 bases from J, with 12 bases between. General study points: On tofacitinib, scalp and blood still held many of the expanded lesional clones.

The sequences come from CD4+ T cells sorted from blood, collected at week 24, from a patient treated with tofacitinib. The TCR was taken from a human donor with alopecia areata. The J gene is TRBJ2-7, the V gene TRBV7-2; unclear D gene. The chain's CDR3 is CASSLGSLNYEQYF. The CDR3 DNA follows: TGTGCCAGCAGCTTGGGGTCGTTAAACTACGAGCAGTACTTC.